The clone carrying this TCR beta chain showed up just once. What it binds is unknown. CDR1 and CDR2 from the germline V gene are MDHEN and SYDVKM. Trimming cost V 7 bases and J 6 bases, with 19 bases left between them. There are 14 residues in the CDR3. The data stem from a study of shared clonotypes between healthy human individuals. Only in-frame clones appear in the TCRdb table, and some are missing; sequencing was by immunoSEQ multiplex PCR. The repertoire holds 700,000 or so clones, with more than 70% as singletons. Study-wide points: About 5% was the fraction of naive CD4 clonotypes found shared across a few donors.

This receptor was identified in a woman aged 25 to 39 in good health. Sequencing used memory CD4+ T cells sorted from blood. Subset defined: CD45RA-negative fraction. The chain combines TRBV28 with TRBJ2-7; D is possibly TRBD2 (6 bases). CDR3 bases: TGTGCCAGCATAGGTGCGGGGTACGCTGCCGAGCAGTACTTC. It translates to CASIGAGYAAEQYF.